One sample yielded the 17 T cell receptor beta chains listed below, sequenced in a study of radiotherapy plus CTLA-4 blockade in lung cancer. This table comes from immunoSEQ multiplex PCR, and its TCRdb copy is limited to in-frame clones, with some not included. The repertoire holds tens of thousands of clones, around 87% seen once, with around 15% in the top ten. This specimen consisted of peripheral blood, obtained from a patient treated with radiotherapy plus ipilimumab. The receptors here all came from a human donor with non-small cell lung cancer that progressed on radiotherapy plus ipilimumab.

The chain is built from TRBV7-6 and TRBJ2-1; no clear D gene. CDR1 SGHVS and CDR2 FNYEAQ come from the germline V gene. CDR3 length equals 14 residues. The ends were cut back, 1 base at V and 10 bases at J, with 14 bases in the middle. The CDR3 sequence: CASSLGVGGEEQFF. DNA of the CDR3: TGTGCCAGCAGCTTAGGGGTTGGTGGCGAGGAGCAGTTCTTC.

The chain recombines TRBV11-3 with TRBJ2-7, with D perhaps TRBD2 (6 bases). The CDR3 is 17 residues long. Germline V gene lookup returns CDR1 SGHNT and CDR2 YENEEA. Trimming stripped 1 base from V and 3 bases from J, with 19 bases between. CDR3 in DNA: TGTGCCAGCAGCTTAGCCCCTCACCCCGGGACTTTCTACGAGCAGTACTTC. Residues: CASSLAPHPGTFYEQYF.

The rearrangement joins TRBV27 to TRBJ2-3; 7 bases agree with TRBD1. Germline trimming cut 5 bases from V and 1 base from J; bases unmatched to any gene: 9. The CDR3 loop spans 16 amino acids. Germline loops: CDR1 MNHEY, CDR2 SMNVEV (reference sequence). The CDR3 bases are TGTGCCAGCAGTATTGGGACAGCAAGCGGCACAGATACGCAGTATTTT. Translating gives CASSIGTASGTDTQYF.

This clone was seen just once. The chain uses TRBV27 and TRBJ1-2; D is possibly TRBD1 (5 bases). CDR3 length: 15 amino acids. The V end lost 5 bases, the J end lost 1 base, and 14 bases lay between the germline ends. CDR1 and CDR2 (germline): MNHEY, SMNVEV (reference sequence). In DNA, the CDR3 is TGTGCCAGCAGTCGCCTCGGCAGGGATAACTATGGCTACACCTTC. Its translation: CASSRLGRDNYGYTF.

V usage is TRBV21-1 and J usage is TRBJ2-7; the table gives TRBD1 as D, unverified against the DNA. TRBV21-1 is recorded as a pseudogene. The CDR3 has 15 residues. Here the CDR3 DNA reads TGTGCCAGCCTCAGGGGTCCGGCCTTCTCCTACGAGCAGTACTTC. Encoded protein: CASLRGPAFSYEQYF.

This chain links TRBV7-3 with TRBJ1-5, with D tentatively TRBD1 (5 bases). V dropped 1 base and J dropped 7 bases, with 8 bases sitting between them. This CDR3 is 13 amino acids long. The V gene's germline CDR1 is SGHTA and CDR2 FQGTGA. CDR3 region: CASSLNRGQPQHF. Here the CDR3 DNA reads TGTGCCAGCAGCTTAAATAGGGGACAGCCCCAGCATTTT. The entire variable domain, with the rest obtained from reference TRBV7-3 and TRBJ1-5, is as follows: GAGVSQTPSNKVTEKGKYVELRCDPISGHTALYWYRQSLGQGPEFLIYFQGTGAADDSGLPNDRFFAVRPEGSVSTLKIQRTERGDSAVYLCASSLNRGQPQHFGDGTRLSIL.

This sequence joins TRBV18 and TRBJ1-2; the D gene is possibly TRBD1 (6 bases). This CDR3 is 12 amino acids long. Trimming pared 5 bases from V and 8 bases from J, leaving 12 bases between. CDR1 is KGHSH, CDR2 LQKENI, per germline. The DNA of the CDR3 is TGTGCCAGCTCAAAACAGGGCTTAGGCTACACCTTC. Its translation is CASSKQGLGYTF.

The CDR3 DNA follows: TGTGCCTGGAGCGCACTTAATGAAAAACTGTTTTTT. It encodes CAWSALNEKLFF. The gene calls are TRBV30 and TRBJ1-4; D unclear. Germline CDR1 reads GTSNPN; CDR2 reads SVGIG (reference sequence). The CDR3 spans 12 residues. Trimming took 3 bases from V and 4 from J, leaving 6 bases between them.

V usage is TRBV5-8 and J usage is TRBJ1-2, with 7 bases lining up with TRBD1. This CDR3 contains 15 residues. Germline V gene lookup returns CDR1 SGHTS and CDR2 YDEGEE. Losses at the gene ends were 0 bases for V and 2 bases for J; bases not matched to a gene: 4. CDR3 region: CASSLAGGINYGYTF. In DNA, the CDR3 is TGTGCCAGCAGCTTGGCAGGGGGAATCAACTATGGCTACACCTTC.

This clone was counted between two and nine times. The V call is TRBV29-1, the J call TRBJ1-2, with D possibly being TRBD1 (5 bases). The CDR3 spans 11 residues. The germline V gene encodes CDR1 SQVTM and CDR2 ANQGSEA. V was cut by 3 bases and J by 3 bases, with 5 bases left in between. CDR3 bases: TGCAGCGTTGACAGGGACTATGGCTACACCTTC. Translated, it gives CSVDRDYGYTF.

This chain links TRBV7-6 with TRBJ1-1, with D unresolved. The CDR3 length is 15 residues. From germline, CDR1 is SGHVS and CDR2 FNYEAQ. V was pared by 5 bases and J by 1 base, with 14 bases between. The DNA for the CDR3 is TGTGCCAGCAGCCCAACGGAGCTTACGAACACTGAAGCTTTCTTT. This codes for CASSPTELTNTEAFF.

The chain uses TRBV6-6 and TRBJ2-2; D not certain. This CDR3 comprises 14 residues. Looked up from germline, CDR1 is MNHNY and CDR2 is SVGAGI (reference sequence). The ends were cut back, 5 bases at V and 0 bases at J, with 7 bases in the middle. The CDR3 sequence: CASSPPANTGELFF. CDR3 DNA sequence: TGTGCCAGCAGTCCACCAGCGAACACCGGGGAGCTGTTTTTT.

This clone has only one observation. The chain employs TRBV4-1 and TRBJ2-7; D remains ambiguous. Germline assignment: CDR1 MGHRA and CDR2 YSYEKL. The CDR3 sequence is 15 residues long. Trimming stripped 0 bases from V and 9 bases from J, with 18 bases between. CDR3 bases: TGCGCCAGCAGCCAAGAAAGGTTAGGAGTGTTTGCGCAGTACTTC. It codes for CASSQERLGVFAQYF.

This sequence joins TRBV5-1 and TRBJ1-2; 9 bases align to TRBD1. This CDR3 comprises 15 residues. With 4 bases clipped from V and 8 bases from J, the junction kept 12 bases outside the gene matches. The V gene's germline CDR1 is SGHRS and CDR2 YFSETQ. The CDR3 here is CASSIRSGTGSGYTF. Written as DNA, the CDR3 is TGCGCCAGCAGCATAAGATCCGGGACAGGGAGCGGCTACACCTTC.

The CDR3 coding sequence is TGTGCCACCAGCAGAGATACCTTGGCGGGACTAGACTCCAATGAGCAGTTCTTC. This translates into CATSRDTLAGLDSNEQFF. The chain couples TRBV15 to TRBJ2-1, with 8 bases lining up with TRBD2. The CDR3 spans 18 residues. Losses at the gene ends were 0 bases for V and 6 bases for J; bases not matched to a gene: 13. The germline V gene encodes CDR1 LNHNV and CDR2 YYDKDF (reference sequence).

The chain is built from TRBV18 and TRBJ1-1; D may be TRBD1 (6 bases). The length of the CDR3 is 13 residues. From germline, CDR1 is KGHSH and CDR2 LQKENI. V lost 4 bases and J 1 base, leaving 7 bases between the germline ends. Here the CDR3 reads CASSQGGNTEAFF. DNA for the CDR3: TGTGCCAGCTCACAGGGGGGGAACACTGAAGCTTTCTTT.

The genes are TRBV10-3 and TRBJ2-1; 16 nucleotides line up with TRBD2. Germline trimming cut 9 bases from V and 8 bases from J; bases unmatched to any gene: 4. CDR1 is ENHRY, CDR2 SYGVKD, per germline. The CDR3 is 14 residues long. This CDR3 reads CAMGLAGGRDEQFF. In DNA form, the CDR3 reads TGTGCCATGGGACTAGCGGGAGGGAGGGATGAGCAGTTCTTC.